Listed below are T cell receptor beta chains from one sample, sequenced in a study of beta chain features in type 1 diabetes. Sequencing was performed with immunoSEQ multiplex PCR; in TCRdb, only in-frame clones are kept and a portion is missing. Of under 950,000 clones in the sample, 15% to 20% are singletons; the top ten hold 0.02% to 0.025%. Sequencing was done on a sample of naive CD4+ T cells from blood. Source of these receptors: a woman between 18 and 29 years old in good health. The CDR3 runs from the conserved cysteine through the conserved F or W. A D gene is named only where the DNA matches it firmly. Some rows mark clone size as missing; the rest say once, few, many or name a class of expanded clone.

>NA|TRBJ2-7|TRBV28|few
TGTGCCAGCAGTACCCTACTAGGTATCGGCGAGCAGTACTTC
CASSTLLGIGEQYF
>NA|TRBJ1-2|TRBV27|few
TGTGCCAGCAGTTTAAGGGGTCATGGCTACACCTTC
CASSLRGHGYTF
>NA|TRBJ2-3|TRBV28|NA
TGTGCCAGCAGTTTATCCGGAACAAGAGATACGCAGTATTTT
CASSLSGTRDTQYF
>NA|TRBJ2-1|TRBV7-8|few
TGTGCCAGCAGCCCACGGGGTTCCTACAATGAGCAGTTCTTC
CASSPRGSYNEQFF
>TRBD2|TRBJ2-5|TRBV6-1|NA
TGTGCCATCAGTGAGTCCCCAACATCTAGCGGGAGAGAGACCCAGTACTTC
CAISESPTSSGRETQYF
>NA|TRBJ2-3|TRBV10-3|NA
TGTGCCATCAGTGCAGGAGACACAGATACGCAGTATTTT
CAISAGDTDTQYF
>NA|TRBJ2-1|TRBV12-5|NA
TGTGCTAGTGGAGGGGGGGGAGAGGTCAATGAGCAGTTCTTC
CASGGGGEVNEQFF
>TRBD1|TRBJ2-5|TRBV9|few
TGTGCCAGCAGCGTAGACGAGACAGGGGTTTTCGGAGAGACCCAGTACTTC
CASSVDETGVFGETQYF
>NA|TRBJ2-7|TRBV25-1|few
TGTGCCAGCAGTGACCTAGGACTCTTTAGAACCTCCTACGAGCAGTACTTC
CASSDLGLFRTSYEQYF
>NA|TRBJ2-7|TRBV18|few
TGTGCCAGCTCGGACACTTACGAGCAGTACTTC
CASSDTYEQYF
>NA|TRBJ1-3|TRBV23-1|few
TGCGCCAGCAGACATACTGGGGCAGGAAACACCATATATTTT
CASRHTGAGNTIYF
>TRBD1|TRBJ1-5|TRBV28|few
TGTGCCAGCAGTTCCTCCCGGGACAGTCAGCCCCAGCATTTT
CASSSSRDSQPQHF
>NA|TRBJ2-5|TRBV29-1|few
TGCAGCGTTTCACGGGATGCGGAGGAGACCCAGTACTTC
CSVSRDAEETQYF
>TRBD2|TRBJ2-7|TRBV7-2|NA
TGTGCCAGCAGCCTAAGCGGGAGTACCTACGAGCAGTACTTC
CASSLSGSTYEQYF
>NA|TRBJ1-5|TRBV5-1|NA
TGCGCCAGCAGCTTGATATCCGGGCAGCCCCAGCATTTT
CASSLISGQPQHF